This is a list of T cell receptor beta chains from one sample in a study of tumor-infiltrating lymphocytes in primary liver carcinoma. In TCRdb, the multiplex PCR reads were re-called with MiXCR into one record per CDR3 protein. The sample includes almost 45,000 distinct CDR3 sequences, roughly 80% of them seen just once. The source material was tumor-adjacent normal liver tissue. These TCRs come from a woman aged 30 to 39 with primary liver carcinoma and hepatitis B virus infection. Both conserved end residues are part of each CDR3. A D gene is named only where the DNA matches it firmly. Clone size, where shown, is once, few, many, or a class for clones that have expanded.

>TRBD2|TRBJ2-3|TRBV7-9|few
TGTGCCAGCAGCTTGGGGACTAGCGGGTGTAGAACAGATACGCAGTACTTT
CASSLGTSGCRTDTQYF
>-|TRBJ1-1|TRBV6-1|-
TGTGCCAGCAGTAAAGTAAGGGTTATAACTGAAGCTTTCTTT
CASSKVRVITEAFF
>TRBD2|TRBJ2-3|TRBV11-3|-
TGTGCCAGCACCTTAGGTTCTGGAGCGGGAGCAGGAGGCACAGATAGGCAGTGTTTT
CASTLGSGAGAGGTDRQCF
>-|TRBJ2-2|TRBV4-2|many
TGTGCCAGCAGCCAGACCGGGACCAAGGAACTTGGGGAGCTGTTTTTT
CASSQTGTKELGELFF
>TRBD1|TRBJ2-2|TRBV7-9|many
TGTGCCAGCAGCTTAGCCGGGACAGGAGGGTCCGGGGAGCTGTTTTTT
CASSLAGTGGSGELFF
>-|TRBJ1-5|TRBV3-1|-
TGTGCCAGCAGCCAAGATTCGCGGGCCCATCAGCCCCAGCATTTT
CASSQDSRAHQPQHF
>-|TRBJ1-1|TRBV18|-
TGTGCCAGCTCACCTTCAGACACAGGGGAAGCTTTCTTT
CASSPSDTGEAFF
>TRBD1|TRBJ2-5|TRBV2|few
TGTGCCAGCAGTTACGGGACAGACCAAGAGACCCAGTACTTC
CASSYGTDQETQYF
>TRBD1|TRBJ1-1|TRBV7-9|-
TGTGTCAGCAGCTTAGGGGACAGGTCGAACACTGAAGCTTTCTTT
CVSSLGDRSNTEAFF
>TRBD2|TRBJ2-1|TRBV4-2|medium-sized
TGTGCCAGCAGCCAAGATATCGGAGCGGGAGTGAACAATGAGCAGTTCTTC
CASSQDIGAGVNNEQFF
>-|TRBJ1-6|TRBV7-9|-
TGTGCCAGCAGTTCCGGTTCGGGATTTTATAATTCATCCCTCCACTTT
CASSSGSGFYNSSLHF
>-|TRBJ1-6|TRBV30|many
TGTGCCTTCAAACCGAATCCAGAAGTGGCTCACCTCCACTTT
CAFKPNPEVAHLHF
>-|TRBJ1-2|TRBV5-6|-
TGTGCCAGCAGCTTAAACTCGTTGAACTATGGCTACACCTTT
CASSLNSLNYGYTF
>-|TRBJ2-5|TRBV7-8|-
TGTGTCAGCAGCCCCCCGCGGGGAGCGGTCCAAGATACCCAGTACTTC
CVSSPPRGAVQDTQYF
>TRBD2|TRBJ2-1|TRBV7-9|many
TGTGCCAGCAGCTTTCCCGGGACTAGCGCGCTCGGCAATGAGCAGTTCTTC
CASSFPGTSALGNEQFF
>-|TRBJ2-1|TRBV5-4|-
TGTGCCAGCAACCCAGAGTGGGGAGGCCTTTATGAACAGTTCTTC
CASNPEWGGLYEQFF
>-|TRBJ2-1|TRBV6-2/TRBV6-3|-
TGTGCCAGATCGCGTTTTAGCCCCTACAATGAGCAGTTCTTC
CARSRFSPYNEQFF
>TRBD2|TRBJ2-1|TRBV4-1|-
TGCGCCAGCAGGACAGGACTAGCGGGGGGACCCTACAATGAGCAGTTCTTC
CASRTGLAGGPYNEQFF
>TRBD2|TRBJ2-2|TRBV15|-
TGTGCCACCAGCAGACTAGCGGGGAACACCGGGGAGCTGTTTTTT
CATSRLAGNTGELFF
>-|TRBJ2-5|TRBV6-2/TRBV6-3|-
TGTACCAGCAGTCACTCAGCAGGAGGCGTGGGTTTAAGCGTACGGACCCAGCACTTC
CTSSHSAGGVGLSVRTQHF
>-|TRBJ1-5|TRBV29-1|-
TGCAGCGTTGAATCAGGGGCCAATCAGCCCCAGCATTTT
CSVESGANQPQHF
>-|TRBJ2-7|TRBV11-3|-
TGTGCCAGCAGCTCCTGGGCGGAGACCAATATTGAGCAGTACTTC
CASSSWAETNIEQYF
>-|TRBJ2-5|TRBV6-6|-
TGTGTCAGCAGTTTAACAGTTATCCGACAAGAGATCCAGTACTTC
CVSSLTVIRQEIQYF
>-|TRBJ2-7|TRBV4-3|-
TGCGCAGACAGCCAAGATTTTCCAGGATCCTACGAGCAGTACTTC
CADSQDFPGSYEQYF
>-|TRBJ1-5|TRBV4-1|-
TGCACCAGCGTCTCACGGACAGATAGACAGCCCCAGCATTTT
CTSVSRTDRQPQHF
>-|TRBJ2-6|TRBV4-3|-
TGCACCAGCGGCCAAGAGAGTAGCGAGATAGGCTCTGGGACCAACGTCCTGACTTTC
CTSGQESSEIGSGTNVLTF
>-|TRBJ2-1|TRBV6-1|-
TGTGCCAGCACCCTCCGCGGCTCCGGAGTGGGCGATGAGCAGTTCTTC
CASTLRGSGVGDEQFF
>-|TRBJ2-6|TRBV5-8|-
TGTGCCAGCACCACGACGGGCTTCTCTGTGGCCAACATCCTGACTTTC
CASTTTGFSVANILTF
>-|TRBJ2-7|TRBV28|many
TGTGCCAGCGGGGGACCGCGGCAGTACTTC
CASGGPRQYF
>TRBD2|TRBJ2-3|TRBV10-3|many
TGTGCCACTACTAGCGGGAGTCATAGCACAGATACGCAGTATTTT
CATTSGSHSTDTQYF
>-|TRBJ2-1|TRBV10-3|-
TGTGCCATCAGCCCCACGGCGACCCGGGATCAACAGTTCTTC
CAISPTATRDQQFF
>-|TRBJ1-1|TRBV13|many
TGTGCCAGCAGCCGCTCGGCGGAATTTACTGAAGCTTTCTTT
CASSRSAEFTEAFF
>-|TRBJ1-1|TRBV5-4|-
TGTGCCAGGAGTCGCTTATCAAGGGGCAACTCTCAAGCTTTCTTT
CARSRLSRGNSQAFF
>-|TRBJ2-1|TRBV5-5|-
TGTGCCAGCAGCCTCACCGCTCCCGAGATAACCAATAAACAGTTCTTC
CASSLTAPEITNKQFF
>-|TRBJ2-1|TRBV4-3|-
TGCGCCAGCAGCCAAGGAGCGGGGGACAGGGCAAATGAGCAGTTCTTC
CASSQGAGDRANEQFF
>-|TRBJ2-2|TRBV21-1|-
TGTGCCAGCAGCAAGAAGAACAGGGCCCGCACCGGGGGGCTGTTTTTT
CASSKKNRARTGGLFF
>-|TRBJ2-6|TRBV18|-
TGTGCCAGCTCCCCCTACCCTGGGGCCAACGTCCTGACTTTC
CASSPYPGANVLTF
>-|TRBJ1-5|TRBV6-1|-
TGTGCCAGCAATGAAAGGGGGGGGGCGAACAATCAGCCCCAGCATTTT
CASNERGGANNQPQHF
>TRBD1|TRBJ1-1|TRBV10-2|-
TGCGCCAGCTCTTGGGAGGGACAGTGGGCGTCTGAAGCTTTCTTT
CASSWEGQWASEAFF
>-|TRBJ2-7|TRBV28|once
TGTGCCAGCAGTTTGGTTCAGCGGGACAGAGGCTCCGAGTGGTACTTC
CASSLVQRDRGSEWYF
>-|TRBJ2-5|TRBV20-1|-
TGCAGTGCTATGGGTTTCCCCGAGTTACAAGAGACCCAGTACTTC
CSAMGFPELQETQYF
>TRBD1|TRBJ2-3|TRBV6-2/TRBV6-3|once
TGTGCCAGCAATTACCCCCAATCCTGGGACAGGTCTAGCACAGATACGCAGTGTTTT
CASNYPQSWDRSSTDTQCF
>TRBD2|TRBJ2-1|TRBV6-1|few
TGTGCCAGCAGTGAATGGCGGGAGTTTGAGCAGTTCTTC
CASSEWREFEQFF
>TRBD1|TRBJ2-3|TRBV6-2/TRBV6-3|many
TGTGCCAGCAGTTACCCCCGATCCTGGGACAGGTCTAGCACAGATACGCAGTATTTT
CASSYPRSWDRSSTDTQYF
>-|TRBJ2-1|TRBV6-2/TRBV6-3|many
TGTGCCAGCAAGGGCAGGGGCAATGAGCAGTTCTTC
CASKGRGNEQFF
>TRBD2|TRBJ2-1|TRBV6-1|-
TGTACCAGCACTATCACTAGCGGCTCCTACAATGAGCAGTTCTTC
CTSTITSGSYNEQFF
>-|TRBJ2-7|TRBV4-1|-
TGCGCCAGTAGCCAAGAGGAGGAGTTTTACGATCAGTACTTC
CASSQEEEFYDQYF
>-|TRBJ1-6|TRBV5-4|-
TGTGTCAGCAGCTTGGGCTCCGTAGTGCAAACCCTCCACTTT
CVSSLGSVVQTLHF
>TRBD2|TRBJ2-5|TRBV6-1|-
TGTGCCAGCAGTTTGGCCCCTAGCGGAAGAGGTTCAGAGACCCATTACTTC
CASSLAPSGRGSETHYF
>-|TRBJ2-3|TRBV11-2|-
TGTACCAGCAGCTTCCGAGCGACAAGCACAGATACGCAGTATTTC
CTSSFRATSTDTQYF
>-|TRBJ2-7|TRBV5-6|-
TGTGCCAACAGCTTGAGGGGCAACGAGCAGTACTTC
CANSLRGNEQYF
>TRBD2|TRBJ2-1|TRBV10-2|-
TGCGCCAGCAGTGCCTCAACAAATAGCGGGACTCGGAATGAGCAGTTCTTC
CASSASTNSGTRNEQFF
>TRBD1|TRBJ2-7|TRBV20-1|-
TGCAGTGCTAAGACACAGGGGTACATCTACGAGCAGTACTTC
CSAKTQGYIYEQYF